This section outlines one TCR beta chain sequence together with its context. This sample stems from a study of CD8+CD57+ T cells in acquired aplastic anemia. V gave up 3 bases and J gave up 1 base; unmatched junction bases: 5. The CDR3 length is 14 residues. Germline V gene sequence: CDR1 DFQATT, CDR2 SNEGSKA (reference sequence). The use of genomic DNA as template underpinned the TCR beta VDJ and CDR3 profiling. TCRdb called the reads again in MiXCR, with one record for every CDR3 protein. The data show a few hundred thousand distinct CDR3 sequences, with roughly three fifths seen just once and approximately 8.2% held by the top ten.

This chain uses TRBV20-1 with TRBJ1-1; TRBD1 matches 7 bases. The sample taken for sequencing was sorted CD4+, CD8+, or CD8+CD57+ T cells (not recorded which) from PBMCs. The sequence was obtained from a human donor with severe aplastic anemia or a healthy control (not recorded which). DNA for the CDR3: TGCAGTGCTAGTAAGGGGGCAAAGAACACTGAAGCTTTCTTT. Translated: CSASKGAKNTEAFF.